Sequencing of this T cell receptor beta chain was carried out in a study of blood T cell repertoires in COVID-19. Study as a whole: Samples representing acute and convalescent COVID-19 were sourced from the United States, Italy and Spain. T cells, B-cell-depleted T cells, or PBMCs supplied cDNA or gDNA.

Losses at the gene ends were 2 bases for V and 7 bases for J; bases not matched to a gene: 5. The CDR3 consists of 14 residues. CDR1 is SGHNT and CDR2 is YYREEE in the germline V gene (reference sequence). In the study's own analysis: Estimation of nucleated cell counts was performed using reference gene primer amplification. TCRdb's table, derived via immunoSEQ multiplex PCR, lists solely in-frame clones and lacks some. The V and J calls and clone size are taken from that table; D and trimming were inferred from the DNA. The repertoire holds 150,000 or so clones, approximately 90% seen once, with about 5% in the top ten.

The sequence was obtained from a human donor in a cohort sampled during active COVID-19. The V call is TRBV5-4, the J call TRBJ2-7, with 11 positions matching TRBD2. Material for sequencing was peripheral blood. CDR3 region: CASSFSGGALEQYF. CDR3 DNA: TGTGCCAGCAGCTTTAGCGGGGGGGCGTTAGAGCAGTACTTC. The full variable domain, rest sourced from reference TRBV5-4 and TRBJ2-7, is ETGVTQSPTHLIKTRGQQVTLRCSSQSGHNTVSWYQQALGQGPQFIFQYYREEENGRGNFPPRFSGLQFPNYSSELNVNALELDDSALYLCASSFSGGALEQYFGPGTRLTVT.